Below are 30 T cell receptor beta chains sequenced from a single sample in a study of metastatic and nonmetastatic thyroid tumors. No patient had received any treatment before thyroid surgery. TCRdb reassembled clones from the PCR reads with MiXCR. The sample consists of approximately 18,000 clones, roughly 24% of them appearing once. Specimen: tumor tissue. Every receptor here comes from a female donor with papillary thyroid cancer or a benign thyroid nodule (not recorded which). Some clones in this sample may be carry-over from other donors' samples.

Within the sample, this clone is medium-sized. V usage is TRBV2 and J usage is TRBJ1-2; no clear D. The CDR3 runs to 15 residues. Germline CDR1 is SNHLY and CDR2 is FYNNEI. Trimming took 6 bases from V and 3 from J, leaving 17 bases between them. The DNA of the CDR3 is TGTGCCAGCAGGGGATCGGGCAGTCGAGACTATGGCTACACCTTC. Residues: CASRGSGSRDYGYTF. Variable domain in full (rest from reference TRBV2 and TRBJ1-2): EPEVTQTPSHQVTQMGQEVILRCVPISNHLYFYWYRQILGQKVEFLVSFYNNEISEKSEIFDDQFSVERPDGSNFTLKIRSTKLEDSAMYFCASRGSGSRDYGYTFGSGTRLTVV.

In this sample, this clone is medium-sized (0.01 to 0.1%). The CDR3, as DNA: TGTGCCTGGAGTGGGACATACTACGAGCAGTACTTC. This sequence encodes CAWSGTYYEQYF. The V gene is TRBV30, the J gene TRBJ2-7; D possibly corresponds to TRBD1 (5 bases). Germline loops: CDR1 GTSNPN, CDR2 SVGIG (reference sequence). This CDR3 region has 12 residues. With 1 base removed from V and 3 bases from J, the gap between germline ends came to 7 bases.

This clone was seen many times. The rearrangement joins TRBV7-2 to TRBJ2-3, with D uncertain. This CDR3 region has 12 residues. Germline CDR1 is SGHTA and CDR2 is FQGNSA. Trimming removed 7 bases from V and 4 bases from J, with 9 bases in between. The CDR3 loop is CASTRSADTQYF. CDR3 bases: TGTGCCAGCACCCGGTCGGCAGATACGCAGTATTTT.

The rearrangement links TRBV27 to TRBJ2-7; D perhaps matches TRBD2 (5 bases). CDR3 length equals 17 residues. The germline V and J ends were trimmed by 4 bases and 4 bases, with 23 bases remaining between them. Germline CDR1 reads MNHEY; CDR2 reads SMNVEV (reference sequence). CDR3: CASSSGRGPGSGYEQYF. The DNA for the CDR3 is TGTGCCAGCAGTTCTGGGCGTGGTCCGGGATCGGGATACGAGCAGTACTTC.

The chain is built from TRBV11-2 and TRBJ2-7; 16 nucleotides agree with TRBD2. Per the germline V gene, CDR1 is SGHAT and CDR2 is FQNNGV. Losses at the gene ends were 4 bases for V and 3 bases for J; bases not matched to a gene: 6. The CDR3 totals 17 residues. The CDR3: CASSWGLAGGPSYEQYF. CDR3 coding DNA: TGTGCCAGCAGCTGGGGACTAGCGGGGGGGCCGAGCTACGAGCAGTACTTC.

This clone was found many times. The chain joins TRBV28 to TRBJ2-5; 8 bases line up with TRBD1. Per the germline V gene, CDR1 is MDHEN and CDR2 is SYDVKM. The CDR3 is 12 residues long. The ends lost 0 bases at V and 13 bases at J; junction bases unmatched: 4. CDR3 region: CASSLWGTGVYF. In nucleotides, the CDR3 is TGTGCCAGCAGTTTATGGGGGACAGGTGTGTACTTC. Using reference TRBV28 and TRBJ2-5 for the parts outside the CDR3, the full variable domain is DVKVTQSSRYLVKRTGEKVFLECVQDMDHENMFWYRQDPGLGLRLIYFSYDVKMKEKGDIPEGYSVSREKKERFSLILESASTNQTSMYLCASSLWGTGVYFGPGTRLLVL.

This clone was counted a single time. The chain uses TRBV5-1 and TRBJ2-3; D gene unclear. This CDR3 is built from 15 residues. The germline V gene encodes CDR1 SGHRS and CDR2 YFSETQ. V dropped 0 bases and J dropped 3 bases, with 11 bases sitting between them. The CDR3 coding sequence is TGCGCCAGCAGCTTGGTAGTCCACCCTACAGATACGCAGTATTTT. Translation gives CASSLVVHPTDTQYF.

The chain carries TRBV5-1 and TRBJ1-2, with 7 positions matching TRBD1. The junction had 5 bases not matched to a gene; V was cut back by 4 bases and J by 2 bases. The length of the CDR3 is 14 residues. The germline gives CDR1 SGHRS, CDR2 YFSETQ. CDR3 bases: TGCGCCAGCAGCCTCGGGACAGCGAACTATGGCTACACCTTC. Translating it yields CASSLGTANYGYTF.

Judged by abundance, this clone is medium-sized. The same CDR3 also results from other DNA sequences found in this sample. V and J are TRBV20-1 and TRBJ1-1; D unresolved. V lost 1 base, J lost 0 bases, and 0 bases lay in between. Germline V CDR1 and CDR2: DFQATT, SNEGSKA (reference sequence). This CDR3 is 11 amino acids long. CDR3 sequence reads: CSARVNTEAFF. Written as DNA, the CDR3 is TGCAGTGCTAGAGTGAACACTGAAGCTTTCTTT.

This clone appeared many times. The chain employs TRBV11-2 and TRBJ2-7; 7 positions agree with TRBD2. Germline-derived CDR1 and CDR2 are SGHAT and FQNNGV. The CDR3 length is 16 residues. V trimming: 4 bases; J trimming: 0 bases; junction bases outside the gene matches: 9. Written as DNA, the CDR3 is TGTGCCAGCAGCTCCCAGGAGCGGGGACCCTCCTACGAGCAGTACTTC. It encodes CASSSQERGPSYEQYF.

The rearrangement uses TRBV20-1 and TRBJ2-7, with TRBD2 as a possible D gene (5 bases). This CDR3 contains 14 residues. Germline loops: CDR1 DFQATT, CDR2 SNEGSKA (reference sequence). Trimming shortened V by 5 bases and J by 3 bases, and 17 bases separated the two germline ends. The CDR3 protein is CSAAERPWDYEQYF. The CDR3 DNA reads as TGCAGTGCTGCGGAGCGGCCGTGGGACTACGAGCAGTACTTC.

In its sample, this clone was seen many times. Other DNA sequences in the sample encode the same CDR3. The J gene is TRBJ2-3, the V gene TRBV20-1; 11 nucleotides agree with TRBD2. V lost 5 bases to trimming and J lost 2 bases; unmatched junction nucleotides: 3. This CDR3 contains 14 residues. CDR1 and CDR2 from the germline V gene are DFQATT and SNEGSKA (reference sequence). This chain's CDR3 is CSAVTSGITDTQYF. In DNA form, the CDR3 reads TGCAGTGCTGTGACTAGCGGGATCACAGATACGCAGTATTTT.

V usage is TRBV6-1 and J usage is TRBJ2-1; D uncertain. The germline V gene encodes CDR1 MNHNS and CDR2 SASEGT. There are 16 residues in the CDR3. Deletions cut 7 bases from V and 0 bases from J, with 16 bases between. The CDR3 is CASILDPRSSYNEQFF. DNA for the CDR3: TGTGCCAGCATTCTTGATCCCCGTAGCTCCTACAATGAGCAGTTCTTC.

This clone was recorded at least ten times. The chain has TRBV30 and TRBJ1-3; D may be TRBD1 (6 bases). The CDR3 is made up of 14 amino acids. V was pared by 1 base and J by 0 bases, with 7 bases between. Germline-derived CDR1 and CDR2 are GTSNPN and SVGIG (reference sequence). CDR3 protein: CAWSGTASGNTIYF. The CDR3 region has the DNA TGTGCCTGGAGTGGGACAGCCTCTGGAAACACCATATATTTT.

The chain carries TRBV3-1 and TRBJ1-6; the D gene is possibly TRBD1 (5 bases). CDR1 is LGHDT and CDR2 is YNNKEL in the germline V gene (reference sequence). Trimming left V 1 base short and J 7 bases short, with 8 bases between. The CDR3 sequence is 14 residues long. The CDR3, as DNA: TGTGCCAGCAGCCAAGGGACAAGGAATTCACCCCTCCACTTT. Its protein is CASSQGTRNSPLHF.

By share of the sample, this clone is medium-sized. The V call is TRBV4-2, the J call TRBJ1-4; a weak D match, TRBD1 (6 bases). The CDR3 contains 14 residues. V was shortened by 2 bases and J by 4 bases, with 8 bases between the two germline ends. Germline V CDR1 and CDR2: LGHNA, YNFKEQ. The CDR3: CASSQRTVNEKLFF. The CDR3 coding sequence is TGTGCCAGCAGCCAACGGACAGTTAATGAAAAACTGTTTTTT.

This clone is deemed medium-sized. V and J are TRBV4-1 and TRBJ1-4; 7 bases line up with TRBD1. The CDR3 extends over 14 amino acids. The germline V gene encodes CDR1 MGHRA and CDR2 YSYEKL. J was trimmed by 4 bases and V by 5 bases; bases with no gene match: 4. The CDR3 reads CASSSGQNNEKLFF. The DNA of the CDR3 is TGCGCCAGCAGCTCGGGACAGAATAATGAAAAACTGTTTTTT.

By sample share, this clone is medium-sized. This CDR3 reads CATSRGSQPQHF. The DNA of the CDR3 is TGTGCCACCAGCAGAGGGTCTCAGCCCCAGCATTTT. The J gene is TRBJ1-5, the V gene TRBV15, with D uncertain. This CDR3 has 12 amino acids. Germline CDR1 reads LNHNV; CDR2 reads YYDKDF (reference sequence). Trimming removed 1 base at V and 6 bases at J, with 4 bases between.

The DNA of the CDR3 is TGTGCCAGCAGCTTATGGGCAGGTCTTAAATACGAGCAGTACTTC. It encodes CASSLWAGLKYEQYF. The gene calls are TRBV7-2 and TRBJ2-7; D call uncertain. Germline V gene sequence: CDR1 SGHTA, CDR2 FQGNSA. The CDR3 has 15 amino acids. V lost 2 bases and J lost 4, with 15 bases in between. The variable domain in full, with the rest retrieved from reference TRBV7-2 and TRBJ2-7, is GAGVSQSPSNKVTEKGKDVELRCDPISGHTALYWYRQSLGQGLEFLIYFQGNSAPDKSGLPSDRFSAERTGGSVSTLTIQRTQQEDSAVYLCASSLWAGLKYEQYFGPGTRLTVT.

This clone was seen ten or more times. The rearrangement joins TRBV19 to TRBJ1-4; D unresolved. The germline V and J ends were trimmed by 4 bases and 5 bases, with 17 bases remaining between them. Looked up from germline, CDR1 is LNHDA and CDR2 is SQIVND (reference sequence). This CDR3 contains 16 residues. The CDR3: CASSNSLGALNEKLFF. The CDR3 DNA sequence: TGTGCCAGTAGTAATAGCTTGGGCGCCCTGAATGAAAAACTGTTTTTT.

The gene calls are TRBV11-2 and TRBJ1-1; 10 bases align to TRBD1. V dropped 4 bases and J dropped 8; count of bases not matched to a gene: 13. CDR1 is SGHAT, CDR2 FQNNGV, per germline. The CDR3 runs to 16 residues. In DNA form, the CDR3 reads TGTGCCAGCAGCTCCGTCCCGGGACAGGGGCGGGCAGAAGCTTTCTTT. Its protein product is CASSSVPGQGRAEAFF.

This sequence joins TRBV20-1 and TRBJ2-2; D remains unclear. V was shortened by 4 bases and J by 3 bases, with 12 bases between the two germline ends. CDR3 length: 14 residues. Looked up from germline, CDR1 is DFQATT and CDR2 is SNEGSKA (reference sequence). The CDR3, as DNA: TGCAGTGCTATAGATGACATGCACACCGGGGAGCTGTTTTTT. Its translation: CSAIDDMHTGELFF.

This clone occurred many times. A much larger clone differs by one base, so this may be a read error. This chain uses TRBV2 with TRBJ2-7; D might be TRBD1 or TRBD2, each matching 5 bases. CDR3 size: 14 residues. V was trimmed by 9 bases and J by 3 bases, leaving 18 bases between them. CDR1 is SNHLY, CDR2 FYNNEI, per germline. CDR3 in DNA: TGTGCCAGTTATTCTCCGGGGCGGGTCTACGAGCAGTACTTC. It is translated as CASYSPGRVYEQYF.

This clone was detected only a few times. The chain has TRBV9 and TRBJ1-5; D not resolved. V lost 3 bases, J lost 0 bases, and 10 bases lay in between. There are 15 residues in the CDR3. CDR1 is SGDLS and CDR2 is YYNGEE in the germline V gene. The CDR3 sequence is CASSADLGSNQPQHF. DNA for the CDR3: TGTGCCAGCAGCGCCGATTTGGGTAGCAATCAGCCCCAGCATTTT.

In its sample, this clone was seen many times. The chain combines TRBV6-2 or TRBV6-3 with TRBJ2-1; the match to TRBD2 covers 8 bases. Germline V gene lookup returns CDR1 MNHEY and CDR2 SVGEGT. This CDR3 is built from 15 residues. V lost 11 bases, J lost 9 bases, and 18 bases stayed unmatched. CDR3 in amino acids: CASRQAGGGLGEQFF. The CDR3 DNA reads TGTGCCTCCCGACAGGCGGGAGGAGGGCTCGGTGAGCAGTTCTTC.

The gene calls are TRBV6-1 and TRBJ2-7; TRBD1 matches at 9 bases. The CDR3 extends over 14 amino acids. With V trimmed by 3 bases and J by 3 bases, 3 bases remained unmatched. Germline values: CDR1 MNHNS, CDR2 SASEGT. CDR3 DNA: TGTGCCAGCAGTGATGACAGGGGGAGCTACGAGCAGTACTTC. Translation: CASSDDRGSYEQYF.

This clone appeared many times. This sample also contains other DNA sequences that code for the same CDR3. The chain joins TRBV10-3 to TRBJ1-4; the D is unclear. The V end lost 6 bases, the J end lost 10 bases, and 18 bases lay between the germline ends. Germline assignment: CDR1 ENHRY and CDR2 SYGVKD. This CDR3 region has 14 residues. The CDR3 region has the DNA TGTGCCATCAGAGCCGGACTTCTCAGCGGAAAACTGTTTTTT. Encoded protein: CAIRAGLLSGKLFF.

Relative to its sample, this clone is medium-sized (0.01 to 0.1%). The gene calls are TRBV4-1 and TRBJ1-6; 8 positions match TRBD1. From germline, CDR1 is MGHRA and CDR2 YSYEKL. CDR3 length equals 14 residues. Trimming cost V 5 bases and J 6 bases; bases outside gene matches: 3. CDR3 DNA sequence: TGCGCCAGCAGCTGGGACAGGCTTAATTCACCCCTCCACTTT. This codes for CASSWDRLNSPLHF.

By share, this clone ranks as medium-sized. The CDR3: CATSRAVVQNTEAFF. CDR3 nucleotide sequence: TGTGCCACCAGCAGAGCAGTAGTACAGAACACTGAAGCTTTCTTT. The chain combines TRBV15 with TRBJ1-1; no clear D. Looked up from germline, CDR1 is LNHNV and CDR2 is YYDKDF (reference sequence). The CDR3 covers 15 residues. The germline V and J ends were trimmed by 1 base and 1 base, with 10 bases remaining between them.

The genes are TRBV20-1 and TRBJ2-7; 12 bases align to TRBD1. J lost 0 bases, V lost 5 bases, and 5 bases had no gene match. In germline, CDR1 is DFQATT, CDR2 SNEGSKA (reference sequence). The CDR3 contains 15 residues. As DNA, the CDR3 is TGCAGTGCTCCACCGGGACAGGGGGCCTCCTACGAGCAGTACTTC. It codes for CSAPPGQGASYEQYF.